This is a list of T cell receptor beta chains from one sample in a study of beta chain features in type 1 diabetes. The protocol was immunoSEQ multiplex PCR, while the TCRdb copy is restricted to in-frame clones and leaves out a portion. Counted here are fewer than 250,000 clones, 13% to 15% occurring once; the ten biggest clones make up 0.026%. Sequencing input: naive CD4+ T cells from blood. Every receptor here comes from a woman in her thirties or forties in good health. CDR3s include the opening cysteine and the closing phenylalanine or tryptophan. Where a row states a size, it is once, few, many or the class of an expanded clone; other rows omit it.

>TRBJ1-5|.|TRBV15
CATSRDSQPQHF
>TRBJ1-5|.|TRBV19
CASSRAPPDRVAQHF
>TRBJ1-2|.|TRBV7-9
CASSLADRAGGYTF
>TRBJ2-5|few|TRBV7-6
CASSLGTGEETQYF
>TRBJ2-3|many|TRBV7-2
CASSPTGLDTQYF
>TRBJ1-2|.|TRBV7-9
CASSSTGKYGYTF
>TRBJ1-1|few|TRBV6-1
CASLRGQYTEAFF
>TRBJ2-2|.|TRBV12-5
CASGWAQDHQANTGELFF
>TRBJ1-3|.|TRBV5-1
CASSLGWGGAGNTIYF
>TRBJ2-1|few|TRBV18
CASSLGSNEQFF
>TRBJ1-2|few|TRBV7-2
CASSFGRTGVYGYTF